This T cell receptor beta chain was sequenced during a study of T cell clusters in autoimmune cytopenias. TRB amplification used around 0.25 ug of peripheral blood genomic DNA. One tube held mixed TRB-A and TRB-B primer pools for touch-down PCR. Using the multiplex PCR reads, TCRdb records one entry per CDR3 protein without DNA. This sample's table reports under 8,500 distinct CDR3 sequences. This CDR3 region has 16 residues. Germline-derived CDR1 and CDR2 are MNHEY and SMNVEV (reference sequence). These same data were also listed under a study on T cell repertoires in aging, cancer and after chemotherapy. That paper notes: Over several months to years, re-sampled healthy donor repertoires clearly shared clones. Compared with age-matched healthy donors, untreated hematological or solid cancer patients showed higher blood TCR clonality. In healthy donors, age-related TCR diversity loss mainly reflected lost richness.

The sequence derives from a human donor in good health. Sequenced sample: peripheral blood. The gene calls are TRBV27 and TRBJ2-7; TCRdb picks TRBD2, but there is no DNA to check that call. CDR3: CASSQGLAESSYEQYF.